A single sample is the source of the 27 T cell receptor beta chains below, sequenced in a study of cytomegalovirus exposure and HLA in healthy donors. Primers: 60 Vbeta forward and 13 Jbeta reverse. Libraries were prepared by immunoSEQ multiplex PCR; TCRdb keeps only in-frame clonotypes and omits some of them. The data contain 160,000 or so clones, approximately 80% of them singletons. Material for sequencing was PBMCs. Receptors were obtained from a man aged 30 to 39 in good health and CMV-seropositive.

This rearrangement joins TRBV9 to TRBJ2-5, with D possibly matching TRBD2 (6 bases). Germline V gene data show CDR1 as SGDLS and CDR2 as YYNGEE. With 4 bases removed from V and 1 base from J, the gap between germline ends came to 11 bases. The CDR3 extends over 14 amino acids. DNA for the CDR3: TGTGCCAGCAGCCCTCGGGGGATCCAAGAGACCCAGTACTTC. Amino acids: CASSPRGIQETQYF.

The chain has TRBV27 and TRBJ1-1; D unresolved. The CDR3 has 15 residues. V lost 6 bases and J lost 4, with 18 bases in between. The germline V gene has CDR1 MNHEY and CDR2 SMNVEV (reference sequence). CDR3 nucleotide sequence: TGTGCCAGCAGCCCGATGAGGGCCGATAGCACTGAAGCTTTCTTT. Encoded protein: CASSPMRADSTEAFF.

The chain joins TRBV9 to TRBJ2-3; the D gene is possibly TRBD1 (5 bases). The germline V gene encodes CDR1 SGDLS and CDR2 YYNGEE. The CDR3 covers 16 residues. The V end was cut by 4 bases, the J end by 3 bases, with 18 bases between. The CDR3 nucleotides are TGTGCCAGCAGCACAGGACAAACTGGCATTACAGATACGCAGTATTTT. Amino acids: CASSTGQTGITDTQYF. The full variable domain, in which reference TRBV9 and TRBJ2-3 provide the parts outside the CDR3, is DSGVTQTPKHLITATGQRVTLRCSPRSGDLSVYWYQQSLDQGLQFLIQYYNGEERAKGNILERFSAQQFPDLHSELNLSSLELGDSALYFCASSTGQTGITDTQYFGPGTRLTVL.

The V call is TRBV4-1, the J call TRBJ1-4; 7 nucleotides line up with TRBD1. The CDR3 spans 17 residues. The germline CDR1 and CDR2 sequences are MGHRA and YSYEKL. After removal of 2 bases from V and 4 bases from J, the junction contained 10 bases not matched to a gene. DNA of the CDR3: TGCGCCAGCAGCCAAAATCCGGGCGGGACAGATAATGAAAAACTGTTTTTT. Residues: CASSQNPGGTDNEKLFF.

CDR3 DNA: TGTGCCAGCAGGTTCCAAACCTACAATGAGCAGTTCTTC. Translated: CASRFQTYNEQFF. The gene calls are TRBV6-1 and TRBJ2-1; D not certain. Per germline, CDR1 MNHNS and CDR2 SASEGT. The CDR3 extends over 13 amino acids. The V gene lost 6 bases and the J gene lost 2 bases, with 8 bases spanning the gap.

This chain connects TRBV9 to TRBJ2-7; 7 nucleotides line up with TRBD1. The CDR3 loop spans 14 amino acids. V trimming: 4 bases; J trimming: 2 bases; junction bases outside the gene matches: 6. CDR1 SGDLS and CDR2 YYNGEE come from the germline V gene. The CDR3 spells CASSPQGVTYEQYF. The CDR3 DNA is TGTGCCAGCAGCCCCCAGGGGGTCACCTACGAGCAGTACTTC. The variable domain in full, completed from reference TRBV9 and TRBJ2-7, reads DSGVTQTPKHLITATGQRVTLRCSPRSGDLSVYWYQQSLDQGLQFLIQYYNGEERAKGNILERFSAQQFPDLHSELNLSSLELGDSALYFCASSPQGVTYEQYFGPGTRLTVT.

The CDR3 nucleotides read TGCGCCAGCAGCCTAGTACTAGCGGGGGGGCTGGAGACCCAGTACTTC. It specifies CASSLVLAGGLETQYF. The V gene is TRBV4-1, the J gene TRBJ2-5, with 13 bases matching TRBD2. The CDR3 covers 16 residues. The V gene's germline CDR1 is MGHRA and CDR2 YSYEKL. Trimming cost V 4 bases and J 5 bases; bases outside gene matches: 7.

The chain is built from TRBV19 and TRBJ2-7, with 7 bases fitting TRBD2. Germline CDR1 is LNHDA and CDR2 is SQIVND (reference sequence). The trim removed 6 bases at V and 3 bases at J, leaving 5 bases unmatched. The CDR3 extends over 13 amino acids. DNA of the CDR3: TGTGCCAGTAGGGGGGGGACCTACTACGAGCAGTACTTC. Translation: CASRGGTYYEQYF.

A single count supports this clone. The V call is TRBV4-1, the J call TRBJ1-6, with D unclear. This CDR3 is built from 14 residues. CDR1 and CDR2 (germline): MGHRA, YSYEKL. V was cut by 0 bases and J by 8 bases, with 8 bases left in between. CDR3 in DNA: TGCGCCAGCAGCCAAGACGGGCGGGATTCACCCCTCCACTTT. It translates to CASSQDGRDSPLHF.

CDR3 sequence reads: CASSFGGTDNSPLHF. In nucleotides, the CDR3 is TGCGCCAGCAGTTTTGGCGGGACAGATAATTCACCCCTCCACTTT. The chain uses TRBV5-1 and TRBJ1-6; 7 nucleotides match TRBD1. Trimming took 5 bases from V and 5 from J; bases not matched to a gene: 7. This CDR3 comprises 15 residues. Germline V lookup: CDR1 SGHRS, CDR2 YFSETQ.

This clone was counted between two and nine times. The V and J genes are TRBV6-5 and TRBJ1-1; a weak D match, TRBD1 (5 bases). Trimming removed 4 bases at V and 1 base at J, with 13 bases between. The CDR3 is 15 residues long. Germline V CDR1 and CDR2: MNHEY, SVGAGI. Written as DNA, the CDR3 is TGTGCCAGCAGTTGCCCGCCAGGGCGGAACACTGAAGCTTTCTTT. Translated: CASSCPPGRNTEAFF.

This clone was counted only a few times. J is TRBJ2-4 and V is TRBV29-1; the match to TRBD1 covers 10 bases. The ends lost 3 bases at V and 1 base at J; junction bases unmatched: 3. Germline-derived CDR1 and CDR2 are SQVTM and ANQGSEA. The length of the CDR3 is 15 residues. DNA for the CDR3: TGCAGCGTTGATGTGGGACAGGGGGCCAAAAACATTCAGTACTTC. It codes for CSVDVGQGAKNIQYF. The full variable domain, completed using reference TRBV29-1 and TRBJ2-4, is SAVISQKPSRDICQRGTSLTIQCQVDSQVTMMFWYRQQPGQSLTLIATANQGSEATYESGFVIDKFPISRPNLTFSTLTVSNMSPEDSSIYLCSVDVGQGAKNIQYFGAGTRLSVL.

The J gene is TRBJ1-2, the V gene TRBV4-1; 7 bases agree with TRBD1. This CDR3 comprises 16 residues. V was pared by 4 bases and J by 3 bases, with 11 bases of the junction left unmatched. In germline, CDR1 is MGHRA, CDR2 YSYEKL. CDR3 in DNA: TGCGCCAGCAGCCCTAACACCGGACAGGCCCACTATGGCTACACCTTC. It specifies CASSPNTGQAHYGYTF.

The rearrangement uses TRBV19 and TRBJ2-7, with D perhaps TRBD1 (6 bases). CDR3 length: 12 residues. V was pared by 4 bases and J by 5 bases, with 9 bases between. Per germline, CDR1 LNHDA and CDR2 SQIVND (reference sequence). The CDR3 DNA reads TGTGCCAGTAGTACACCAGGGGACGAGCAGTACTTC. This translates into CASSTPGDEQYF.

This clone was seen a single time. The rearrangement joins TRBV2 to TRBJ2-7, with 10 bases aligning to TRBD1. Germline CDR1 and CDR2: SNHLY and FYNNEI. The CDR3 contains 14 residues. After removal of 7 bases from V and 5 bases from J, the junction contained 8 bases not matched to a gene. The CDR3 region has the DNA TGTGCCAGCACCTTGACAGGGGGCGCCGACGAGCAGTACTTC. This gives the protein CASTLTGGADEQYF.

V is TRBV15 and J is TRBJ2-7, with D perhaps TRBD1 (6 bases). The germline V gene has CDR1 LNHNV and CDR2 YYDKDF (reference sequence). V lost 3 bases, J lost 5 bases, and 17 bases lay in between. The CDR3 runs 15 residues. The DNA of the CDR3 is TGTGCCACCAGCAGCCGGGACACCCAGGCCCACGAGCAGTACTTC. It translates to CATSSRDTQAHEQYF.

The CDR3 is CASSLGGARNEQFF. CDR3 DNA: TGTGCCAGCAGTTTAGGGGGGGCTCGCAATGAGCAGTTCTTC. The rearrangement joins TRBV6-1 to TRBJ2-1; maybe TRBD2 (7 bases). The V and J ends lost 5 bases and 6 bases respectively, with 14 bases between them. The CDR3 covers 14 residues. CDR1 MNHNS and CDR2 SASEGT come from the germline V gene.

This chain joins TRBV4-2 and TRBJ2-1; 10 bases agree with TRBD2. The CDR3 covers 17 residues. The ends lost 0 bases at V and 2 bases at J; junction bases unmatched: 4. Per the germline V gene, CDR1 is LGHNA and CDR2 is YNFKEQ. In nucleotides, the CDR3 is TGTGCCAGCAGCCAAGAAACTAGCGGGGTCGCCTACAATGAGCAGTTCTTC. As protein: CASSQETSGVAYNEQFF.

V gene TRBV19 combines with J gene TRBJ1-5; 7 nucleotides line up with TRBD1. The V gene end was trimmed by 9 bases and the J gene end by 0 bases; junction bases not matched to a gene: 5. Germline loops: CDR1 LNHDA, CDR2 SQIVND (reference sequence). There are 14 residues in the CDR3. The CDR3 protein is CASEDRISNQPQHF. As DNA, the CDR3 is TGTGCCAGCGAGGACAGGATTAGCAATCAGCCCCAGCATTTT. The full variable domain, rest sourced from reference TRBV19 and TRBJ1-5, is DGGITQSPKYLFRKEGQNVTLSCEQNLNHDAMYWYRQDPGQGLRLIYYSQIVNDFQKGDIAEGYSVSREKKESFPLTVTSAQKNPTAFYLCASEDRISNQPQHFGDGTRLSIL.

A note on this clone: Its ends do not fully match the called genes, so a read error is possible. This chain links TRBV5-1 with TRBJ2-2; 10 bases map to TRBD2. Germline V lookup: CDR1 SGHRS, CDR2 YFSETQ. The CDR3 extends over 18 amino acids. This CDR3 is CASSFKGTSGVNTGELLF. For the CDR3, the DNA is TGCGCCAGCAGCTTCAAAGGCACTAGCGGGGTTAACACCGGGGAGCTGCTTTTT. The whole variable domain, filled in from reference TRBV5-1 and TRBJ2-2, reads KAGVTQTPRYLIKTRGQQVTLSCSPISGHRSVSWYQQTPGQGLQFLFEYFSETQRNKGNFPGRFSGRQFSNSRSEMNVSTLELGDSALYLCASSFKGTSGVNTGELLFGEGSRLTVL.

The chain carries TRBV7-9 and TRBJ1-5; no firm D call. Trimming stripped 1 base from V and 4 bases from J, with 8 bases between. This CDR3 is built from 14 residues. Germline assignment: CDR1 SEHNR and CDR2 FQNEAQ (reference sequence). The CDR3: CASSLEGGNQPQHF. DNA of the CDR3: TGTGCCAGCAGCTTAGAGGGAGGGAATCAGCCCCAGCATTTT.

This clone came up once. The chain couples TRBV5-8 to TRBJ2-7; possible D gene TRBD2, 7 bases. CDR3 length: 14 amino acids. Germline CDR1 is SGHTS and CDR2 is YDEGEE. Trimming stripped 3 bases from V and 2 bases from J, with 12 bases between. This CDR3 reads CASSYREGTYEQYF. The DNA for the CDR3 is TGTGCCAGCAGCTACAGGGAGGGGACCTACGAGCAGTACTTC.

This chain joins TRBV4-1 and TRBJ1-4; perhaps TRBD1 as D (5 bases). The germline gives CDR1 MGHRA, CDR2 YSYEKL. The V gene lost 3 bases and the J gene lost 5 bases, with 13 bases spanning the gap. The CDR3 runs to 15 residues. The CDR3 nucleotides read TGCGCCAGCAGCCATGCAGGGTCCTTAAATGAAAAACTGTTTTTT. Residues: CASSHAGSLNEKLFF.

The V gene is TRBV4-1, the J gene TRBJ2-7, with TRBD2 matching over 8 bases. The germline V gene encodes CDR1 MGHRA and CDR2 YSYEKL. V lost 5 bases and J lost 6; bases outside the gene matches: 12. The CDR3 is 15 amino acids. The CDR3 region has the DNA TGCGCCAGCAGCGGACTTCGGGAACGGGGGGGCGAGCAGTACTTC. It codes for CASSGLRERGGEQYF.

The chain employs TRBV5-4 and TRBJ2-3; 12 bases align to TRBD2. The CDR3 totals 17 residues. Trimming cost V 3 bases and J 0 bases; bases outside gene matches: 5. Germline V lookup: CDR1 SGHNT, CDR2 YYREEE (reference sequence). The CDR3 spells CASSSRTSGVSTDTQYF. CDR3 nucleotides: TGTGCCAGCAGCTCAAGGACTAGCGGGGTTAGCACAGATACGCAGTATTTT.

This clone was detected only a few times. The gene calls are TRBV2 and TRBJ2-2, with D tentatively TRBD2 (5 bases). CDR1 SNHLY and CDR2 FYNNEI come from the germline V gene. V was shortened by 4 bases and J by 5 bases, with 11 bases between the two germline ends. The CDR3 has 14 amino acids. CDR3 nucleotides: TGTGCCAGCAGTGGGAGAACGGGGACCGGGGAGCTGTTTTTT. Encoded protein: CASSGRTGTGELFF.

The chain joins TRBV4-3 to TRBJ2-3; 10 bases align to TRBD2. This CDR3 spans 16 amino acids. The germline V gene encodes CDR1 LGHNA and CDR2 YSLEER. After removal of 0 bases from V and 6 bases from J, the junction contained 6 bases not matched to a gene. CDR3 amino acids: CASSQELAGGWDTQYF. Written as DNA, the CDR3 is TGCGCCAGCAGCCAAGAGTTAGCGGGGGGTTGGGATACGCAGTATTTT.